The sample holds one count of the clone carrying this T cell receptor beta chain. Its antigen remains unidentified. This specimen comes from a study of siplizumab effects on memory and regulatory T cells. General study findings and limits: Both greater diversity than memory cells and a major contribution to the alloresponse seemed to characterize naive T cells. Most proliferating CD4+ or CD8+ clones, roughly 75-96%, had no naive or memory assignment. Siplizumab cultures yielded proliferating Tregs whose suppressive function was not confirmed. Unstimulated subset assignment was obtained for only a minor fraction of alloreactive clones.

Trimming removed 5 bases at V and 2 bases at J, with 9 bases between. This CDR3 is 13 amino acids long. Germline V gives CDR1 SGHTA, CDR2 FQGTGA. Clones were read by immunoSEQ multiplex PCR, and TCRdb kept only the in-frame ones, dropping some. The sample comprises approximately 110,000 clones, about 93% of which are singletons, and around 0.32% rests with the top ten. The chain joins TRBV7-3 to TRBJ1-1; TRBD1 is a possible D gene (6 bases). The origin of this receptor is a human donor in good health. Sequences were obtained from CD4+ T cells sorted from blood. As DNA, the CDR3 is TGTGCCAGCAGCAACAGGGACAACACTGAAGCTTTCTTT. Protein: CASSNRDNTEAFF.